This T cell receptor (beta chain) came from a study of blood T cell repertoires in COVID-19. In the study overall: Acute and convalescent COVID-19 samples came from the United States, Italy and Spain. T cells, B-cell-depleted T cells, or PBMCs provided the cDNA or gDNA that served as material.

Original analysis: Amplification of reference gene primers was used by the study to estimate nucleated cell counts. Data came from immunoSEQ multiplex PCR; TCRdb stores just in-frame clones and leaves some out. Clonal size and the V and J genes are those of that table, whereas D and trimming came from the DNA. The repertoire includes some 98,000 clones, over 70% of them detected once, and 15% to 20% sits in the top ten. Germline V gene data show CDR1 as SEHNR and CDR2 as FQNEAQ (reference sequence). Trimming cost V 2 bases and J 8 bases; bases outside gene matches: 11. The CDR3 is 16 amino acids. This clone was counted between two and nine times.

V gene TRBV7-9 combines with J gene TRBJ2-2; 7 nucleotides match TRBD1. The source is a human donor in a cohort sampled during active COVID-19. The source material was peripheral blood. CDR3: CASSLQGTVGSGELFF. The CDR3 DNA reads as TGTGCCAGCAGCTTACAAGGGACAGTTGGTTCGGGGGAGCTGTTTTTT. Full variable domain (outside the CDR3, taken from reference TRBV7-9 and TRBJ2-2): DTGVSQNPRHKITKRGQNVTFRCDPISEHNRLYWYRQTLGQGPEFLTYFQNEAQLEKSRLLSDRFSAERPKGSFSTLEIQRTEQGDSAMYLCASSLQGTVGSGELFFGEGSRLTVL.